This T cell receptor beta chain was observed in a study of CD8+ T cells in alopecia areata. Overall study results and limits: While patients received tofacitinib, many expanded lesional clones remained present in scalp and blood.

Note on this clone: Its matching antigen is unknown.

The V gene's germline CDR1 is GTSNPN and CDR2 SVGIG (reference sequence). CDR3 length equals 14 residues. V shed 4 bases and J 6 bases; nucleotides not matched to a gene: 11. As for treatment: oral pan-JAK inhibitor, 5-10 mg twice daily. Alopecia areata patients had lesional scalp punch biopsies and peripheral blood taken from them. Extracted RNA was reverse transcribed into cDNA, the sequencing template. Only in-frame clones appear in the TCRdb table, and some are missing; sequencing was by immunoSEQ multiplex PCR. Among about 210,000 clones listed, 66% were seen once. The chain carries TRBV30 and TRBJ1-1, with 7 bases fitting TRBD1. The clonotype was recovered from a human donor with alopecia areata. The source was CD4+ T cells sorted from blood, collected at approximately week 42, from a patient treated with tofacitinib. The CDR3 region is CAWKQGRGEAEAFF. The CDR3 DNA follows: TGTGCCTGGAAACAGGGGAGGGGTGAGGCTGAAGCTTTCTTT.